Shown below are 17 T cell receptor beta chains from a single sample sequenced in a study of T-cell reconstitution after alpha-beta-depleted transplantation in children. Researchers prepared the TCRbeta library using unique molecular identifiers, the study reports. TCRdb passed the PCR reads through MiXCR, listing each CDR3 protein once. Found here are approximately 590,000 distinct CDR3 sequences, about 10% of them singletons; the top ten hold less than 5%. The sequences come from PBMCs from the stem cell graft donor, collected from the stem cell graft. The source of these receptors is a human donor who donated a stem cell graft to a child with acute myeloid leukemia.

This clonotype was found a few times. The genes are TRBV12-3 or TRBV12-4 and TRBJ1-5; TRBD1 agrees at 8 bases. After removal of 6 bases from V and 7 bases from J, the junction contained 8 bases not matched to a gene. This CDR3 comprises 14 residues. Written as DNA, the CDR3 is TGTGCCAGCAGCTCAGGACAGGGAGCGCAGCCCCAGCATTTT. Its translation is CASSSGQGAQPQHF.

The genes are TRBV14 and TRBJ2-3; possibly TRBD2 for D (6 bases). The germline gives CDR1 SGHDN, CDR2 FVKESK. CDR3 length equals 16 residues. V lost 0 bases to trimming and J lost 1 base, with 11 bases between them. The CDR3: CASSQDGGIGTDTQYF. The CDR3 nucleotides are TGTGCCAGCAGCCAAGATGGAGGGATTGGCACAGATACGCAGTATTTT.

This clonotype was observed a handful of times. The V and J genes are TRBV4-2 and TRBJ2-1; TRBD1 matches at 7 bases. CDR1 is LGHNA, CDR2 YNFKEQ, per germline. The trim removed 0 bases at V and 4 bases at J, leaving 3 bases unmatched. CDR3 size: 15 residues. The CDR3 coding sequence is TGTGCCAGCAGCCAAGACAGGGGGTTTTACAATGAGCAGTTCTTC. Its translation: CASSQDRGFYNEQFF.

This sequence joins TRBV11-2 and TRBJ1-2, with 9 positions matching TRBD1. There are 17 residues in the CDR3. The trim removed 2 bases at V and 7 bases at J, leaving 14 bases unmatched. Germline V gene sequence: CDR1 SGHAT, CDR2 FQNNGV. The CDR3: CASSLRLRQGGRSGYTF. CDR3 DNA: TGTGCCAGCAGCTTAAGGTTGCGACAGGGGGGTAGAAGTGGCTACACCTTC. The full variable domain, its missing parts supplied by reference TRBV11-2 and TRBJ1-2, is EAGVAQSPRYKIIEKRQSVAFWCNPISGHATLYWYQQILGQGPKLLIQFQNNGVVDDSQLPKDRFSAERLKGVDSTLKIQPAKLEDSAVYLCASSLRLRQGGRSGYTFGSGTRLTVV.

This clonotype was seen ten or more times. CDR3 region: CATSSLFKEQFF. The DNA for the CDR3 is TGTGCCACCAGCAGTCTCTTCAAGGAACAGTTCTTC. This chain connects TRBV15 to TRBJ2-1; no clear D. V shed 3 bases and J shed 13 bases, with 13 bases lying between them. Germline V gives CDR1 LNHNV, CDR2 YYDKDF (reference sequence). This CDR3 region has 12 residues.

This rearrangement joins TRBV24-1 to TRBJ2-7; D perhaps matches TRBD2 (6 bases). Looked up from germline, CDR1 is KGHDR and CDR2 is SFDVKD. The CDR3 sequence is 13 residues long. Trimming removed 3 bases from V and 5 bases from J, with 10 bases in between. CDR3 loop: CATSDPGVNEQYF. CDR3 nucleotides: TGTGCCACCAGTGATCCGGGAGTCAACGAGCAGTACTTC.

This clonotype was counted ten times or more. In nucleotides, the CDR3 is TGTGCCAGCACTTCCTCCTTCTACGAGCAGTACTTC. This codes for CASTSSFYEQYF. The chain recombines TRBV11-2 with TRBJ2-7, with D unclear. The ends were cut back, 7 bases at V and 3 bases at J, with 10 bases in the middle. The germline V gene encodes CDR1 SGHAT and CDR2 FQNNGV. The CDR3 totals 12 residues. Looking up the rest from reference TRBV11-2 and TRBJ2-7 gives the full variable domain: EAGVAQSPRYKIIEKRQSVAFWCNPISGHATLYWYQQILGQGPKLLIQFQNNGVVDDSQLPKDRFSAERLKGVDSTLKIQPAKLEDSAVYLCASTSSFYEQYFGPGTRLTVT.

This clonotype occurred a few times. In nucleotides, the CDR3 is TGTGCCAGCAGTTCGAATTGGGACAGGAGACAAGAGACCCAGTACTTC. Protein sequence: CASSSNWDRRQETQYF. The rearrangement uses TRBV27 and TRBJ2-5; TRBD1 matches 8 bases. CDR3 length: 16 amino acids. The germline V gene has CDR1 MNHEY and CDR2 SMNVEV (reference sequence). Unmatched junction bases numbered 9, after V lost 4 bases and J lost 2 bases.

This clonotype was recorded only once. The rearrangement uses TRBV11-1 and TRBJ2-2, with 10 bases identical to TRBD2. Per germline, CDR1 SGHAT and CDR2 FQDESV (reference sequence). The ends lost 5 bases at V and 0 bases at J; junction bases unmatched: 6. The CDR3 runs to 17 residues. The CDR3 loop is CASSTSLAGANTGELFF. In nucleotides, the CDR3 is TGTGCCAGCAGCACCTCCCTAGCGGGAGCGAACACCGGGGAGCTGTTTTTT.

The chain has TRBV7-8 and TRBJ2-7; TRBD2 agrees at 12 bases. With 2 bases clipped from V and 0 bases from J, the junction kept 8 bases outside the gene matches. In germline, CDR1 is SGHVS, CDR2 FQNEAQ. There are 18 residues in the CDR3. DNA for the CDR3: TGTGCCAGCAGCTTAAGGTCTAGCGGGAGGGAAAGCTCCTACGAGCAGTACTTC. Its protein product is CASSLRSSGRESSYEQYF.

On this clonotype: Being one base from a much bigger clone, this may be a read error. J is TRBJ2-7 and V is TRBV6-2 or TRBV6-3, with D possibly being TRBD1 (5 bases). The length of the CDR3 is 15 residues. The V gene lost 6 bases and the J gene lost 8 bases, with 23 bases spanning the gap. Germline CDR1 and CDR2: MNHEY and SVGEGT. In DNA, the CDR3 is TGTGCCAGCAGAAACGGCAGGGCAGTTGTGTTCCAGCAGTACTTC. It encodes CASRNGRAVVFQQYF.

This clonotype showed up just a few times. V gene TRBV20-1 combines with J gene TRBJ2-1; D assignment may be TRBD1 or TRBD2 (6 bases each). The V end was cut by 1 base, the J end by 4 bases, with 17 bases between. CDR1 DFQATT and CDR2 SNEGSKA come from the germline V gene (reference sequence). The CDR3 is 16 residues long. CDR3: CSARVFGGSRYNEQFF. The CDR3 DNA is TGCAGTGCTAGAGTGTTCGGGGGCAGTAGGTACAATGAGCAGTTCTTC.

Many counts were recorded for this clonotype. The chain combines TRBV29-1 with TRBJ2-2; 8 positions match TRBD2. The CDR3 runs 15 residues. Per the germline V gene, CDR1 is SQVTM and CDR2 is ANQGSEA. The V and J ends lost 7 bases and 0 bases, in that order; junction bases with no gene match: 7. The CDR3 DNA is TGCAGCGCCGGGAGAGCGGGGGCGAACACCGGGGAGCTGTTTTTT. This encodes CSAGRAGANTGELFF.

V gene TRBV7-2 combines with J gene TRBJ2-3, with 7 bases aligning to TRBD1. The germline CDR1 and CDR2 sequences are SGHTA and FQGNSA. The V gene end was trimmed by 3 bases and the J gene end by 2 bases; junction bases not matched to a gene: 5. This CDR3 spans 15 amino acids. The CDR3 loop reads CASSFHGTATDTQYF. CDR3 in DNA: TGTGCCAGCAGCTTCCACGGGACAGCCACAGATACGCAGTATTTT.

In its sample, this clonotype was seen many times. The V gene is TRBV24-1, the J gene TRBJ2-1, with TRBD1 identical over 12 bases. The CDR3 runs 17 residues. Per germline, CDR1 KGHDR and CDR2 SFDVKD. Trimming at V came to 3 bases and at J to 1 base, leaving 3 bases not matched to a gene. The CDR3 here is CATSDGTGGISYNEQFF. CDR3 bases: TGTGCCACCAGTGATGGGACAGGGGGCATATCCTACAATGAGCAGTTCTTC.

V and J are TRBV20-1 and TRBJ2-5; 7 bases map to TRBD1. CDR1 is DFQATT, CDR2 SNEGSKA, per germline (reference sequence). The V segment lost 4 bases and the J segment 0 bases; nucleotides outside the gene matches: 2. The CDR3 is made up of 13 amino acids. The CDR3 DNA sequence: TGCAGTGCTACCGGGACAGACCAAGAGACCCAGTACTTC. It specifies CSATGTDQETQYF.

Ten or more counts support this clonotype. The chain uses TRBV12-3 or TRBV12-4 and TRBJ1-2; 11 bases match TRBD1. This CDR3 is 14 amino acids long. J gave up 8 bases and V 6 bases, and 8 bases lay outside the gene matches. This chain's CDR3 is CASSRDRGKLGYTF. In DNA, the CDR3 is TGTGCCAGCAGCCGGGACAGGGGGAAGCTAGGCTACACCTTC.